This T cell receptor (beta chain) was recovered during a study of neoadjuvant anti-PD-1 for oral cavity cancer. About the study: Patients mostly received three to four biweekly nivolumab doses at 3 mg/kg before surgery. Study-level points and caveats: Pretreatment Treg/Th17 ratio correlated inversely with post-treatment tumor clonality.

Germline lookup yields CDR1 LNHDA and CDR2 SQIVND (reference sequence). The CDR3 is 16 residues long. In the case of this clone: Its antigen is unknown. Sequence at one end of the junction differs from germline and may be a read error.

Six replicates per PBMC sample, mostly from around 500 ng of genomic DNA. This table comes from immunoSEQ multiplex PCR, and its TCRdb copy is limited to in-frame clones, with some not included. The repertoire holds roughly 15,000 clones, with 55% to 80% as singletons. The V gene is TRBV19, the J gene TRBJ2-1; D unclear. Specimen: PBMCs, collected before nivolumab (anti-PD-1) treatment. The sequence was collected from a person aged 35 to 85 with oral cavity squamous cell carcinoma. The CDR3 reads CASSLPHPGSSNEQFF. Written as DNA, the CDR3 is TGTGCCAGTAGTCTACCTCACCCGGGCTCCTCCAATGAGCAGTTCTTC.